The clone carrying this T cell receptor beta chain was observed a few times. Its antigen remains unidentified. This table comes from immunoSEQ multiplex PCR, and its TCRdb copy is limited to in-frame clones, with some not included. The table records just under 50,000 clones, roughly 83% of them present only once. This record comes from a study of graft-versus-host responses after intestinal transplantation. V shed 4 bases, J shed 3 bases, and the junction held 2 bases outside the gene matches. Germline assignment: CDR1 SGHNT and CDR2 YYREEE (reference sequence). This CDR3 contains 14 residues. This sequence originates from a human donor who was the organ donor for an intestinal transplant. This chain joins TRBV5-4 and TRBJ2-3; 10 nucleotides align to TRBD1. The starting material was unstimulated CD4+ T cells sorted from spleen or lymph node cells, obtained before transplant. The DNA for the CDR3 is TGTGCCAGCAGCCGGGACAGGGGAACAGATACGCAGTATTTT. It encodes CASSRDRGTDTQYF.